This T cell receptor beta chain was obtained from a study of cytomegalovirus exposure and HLA in healthy donors. Looking at the study overall: A prior study identified 110 million or so unique TCR beta sequences from some 180 million T cells.

V was pared by 4 bases and J by 3 bases, with 16 bases of the junction left unmatched. CDR3 length: 18 amino acids. CDR1 is MGHRA and CDR2 is YSYEKL in the germline V gene. PCR involved 60 Vbeta and 13 Jbeta primers. Repertoires were generated with immunoSEQ multiplex PCR, while TCRdb's copy carries only in-frame clones and drops some. The table lists more than 70,000 clones, approximately 76% of them singletons. The study, taken as a whole, reports: For TCR beta chains, V- and J-gene trimming was later linked to a missense DCLRE1C variant.

About this clone itself: The antigen remains unidentified.

This sequence was found in a man between 25 and 39 years old in good health and CMV-seropositive. This sequence joins TRBV4-1 and TRBJ1-1; TRBD1 aligns across 8 bases. The sequenced sample consisted of PBMCs. CDR3 bases: TGCGCCAGCAGCCTCCAACACGGAACAGGGGGAGTCGACACTGAAGCTTTCTTT. As protein: CASSLQHGTGGVDTEAFF.